The present T cell receptor beta chain was sequenced within a study of PD-1 blockade in classical Hodgkin lymphoma. Study in general: Patients were infused with nivolumab 3 mg/kg every 2 weeks. Study conclusions and caveats: Similar baseline diversity was found in complete responders and newly diagnosed patients. Why repertoires differed is undefined; disease activity or prior therapy possibly contributed. Any patient who commenced nivolumab under 1 year after ASCT was excluded.

TCRdb's copy holds only in-frame clones and misses some; the assay was immunoSEQ multiplex PCR. Of about 50,000 clones listed, approximately 76% are singletons. From germline, CDR1 is MNHEY and CDR2 SMNVEV (reference sequence). V shed 1 base and J 4 bases; nucleotides not matched to a gene: 5. This CDR3 contains 15 residues. On this clone itself: What it binds is not known.

Time point noted: cycle 4 day 1 (C4D1), after 6 weeks of nivolumab. After autologous stem cell transplantation all patients relapsed, and prior brentuximab vedotin exposure differed between cohorts. This clonotype was obtained from a human donor with classical Hodgkin lymphoma. Sequenced material: peripheral blood mononuclear cells (PBMCs), taken before the fourth cycle of nivolumab. The gene calls are TRBV27 and TRBJ2-5; 8 nucleotides align to TRBD1. The DNA of the CDR3 is TGTGCCAGCAGTTTATGGGGGACAGGCCGAGAGACCCAGTACTTC. It translates to CASSLWGTGRETQYF.